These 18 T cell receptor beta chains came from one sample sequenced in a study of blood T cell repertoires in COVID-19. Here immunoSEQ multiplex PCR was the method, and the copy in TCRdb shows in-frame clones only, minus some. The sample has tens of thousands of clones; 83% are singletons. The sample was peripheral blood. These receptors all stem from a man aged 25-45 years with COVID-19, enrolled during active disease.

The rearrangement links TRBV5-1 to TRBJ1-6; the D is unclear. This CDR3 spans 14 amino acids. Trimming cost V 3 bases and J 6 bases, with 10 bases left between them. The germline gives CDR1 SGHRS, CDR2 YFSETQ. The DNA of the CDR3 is TGCGCCAGCAGCTGGGCAGGCTCTAATTCACCCCTCCACTTT. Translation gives CASSWAGSNSPLHF.

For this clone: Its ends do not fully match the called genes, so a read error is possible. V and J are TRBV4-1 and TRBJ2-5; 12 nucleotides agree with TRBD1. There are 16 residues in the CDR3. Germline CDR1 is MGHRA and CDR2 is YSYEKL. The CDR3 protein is CASSQAVGTGGRQLDF. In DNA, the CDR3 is TGCGCCAGCAGCCAGGCCGTCGGGACAGGGGGCCGACAGCTGGACTTC.

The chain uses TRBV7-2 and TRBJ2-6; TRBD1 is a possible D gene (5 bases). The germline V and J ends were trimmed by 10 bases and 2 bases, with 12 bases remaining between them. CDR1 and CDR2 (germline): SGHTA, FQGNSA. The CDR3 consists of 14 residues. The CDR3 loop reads CATSPGPGANVLTF. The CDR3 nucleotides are TGTGCCACATCTCCAGGGCCTGGGGCCAACGTCCTGACTTTC.

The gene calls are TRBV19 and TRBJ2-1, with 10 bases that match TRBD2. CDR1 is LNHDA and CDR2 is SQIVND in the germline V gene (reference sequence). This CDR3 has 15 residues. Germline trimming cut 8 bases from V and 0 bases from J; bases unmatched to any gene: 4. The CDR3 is CASVAGGPSYNEQFF. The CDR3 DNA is TGTGCCAGTGTAGCGGGAGGACCCTCCTACAATGAGCAGTTCTTC.

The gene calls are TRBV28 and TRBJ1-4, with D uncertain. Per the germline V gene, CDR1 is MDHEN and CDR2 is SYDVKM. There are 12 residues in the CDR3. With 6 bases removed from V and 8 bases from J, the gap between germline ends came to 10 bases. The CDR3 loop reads CASRAPGEKLFF. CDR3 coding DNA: TGTGCCAGCAGAGCGCCGGGAGAAAAACTGTTTTTT.

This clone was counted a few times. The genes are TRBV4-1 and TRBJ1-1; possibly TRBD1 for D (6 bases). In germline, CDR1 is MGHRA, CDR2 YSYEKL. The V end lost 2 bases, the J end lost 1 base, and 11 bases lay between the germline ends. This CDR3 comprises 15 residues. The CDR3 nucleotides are TGCGCCAGCAGCCAACCGACGGGACAGAACACTGAAGCTTTCTTT. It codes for CASSQPTGQNTEAFF.

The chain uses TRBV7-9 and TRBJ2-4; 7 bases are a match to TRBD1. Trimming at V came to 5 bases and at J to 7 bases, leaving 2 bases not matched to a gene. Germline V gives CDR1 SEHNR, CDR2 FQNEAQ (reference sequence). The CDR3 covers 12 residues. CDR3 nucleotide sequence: TGTGCCAGCAGCCCGGGACAGAACATTCAGTACTTC. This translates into CASSPGQNIQYF.

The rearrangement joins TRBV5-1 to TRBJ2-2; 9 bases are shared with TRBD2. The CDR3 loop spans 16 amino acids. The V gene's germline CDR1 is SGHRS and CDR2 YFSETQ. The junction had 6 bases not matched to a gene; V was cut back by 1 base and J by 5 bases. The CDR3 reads CASSLRLAGGTGELFF. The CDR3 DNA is TGCGCCAGCAGCTTGAGATTGGCGGGAGGGACCGGGGAGCTGTTTTTT.

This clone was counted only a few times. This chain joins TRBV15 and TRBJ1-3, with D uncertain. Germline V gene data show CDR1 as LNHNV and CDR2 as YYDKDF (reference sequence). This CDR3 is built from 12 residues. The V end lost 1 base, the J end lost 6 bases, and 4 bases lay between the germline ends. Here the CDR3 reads CATSRAQNTIYF. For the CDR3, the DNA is TGTGCCACCAGCAGAGCCCAAAACACCATATATTTT.

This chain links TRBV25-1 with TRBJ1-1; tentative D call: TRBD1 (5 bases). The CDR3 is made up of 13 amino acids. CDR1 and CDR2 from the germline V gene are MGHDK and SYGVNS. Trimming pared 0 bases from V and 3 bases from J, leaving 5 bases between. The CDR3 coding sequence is TGTGCCAGCAGTGAATACAGGGACACTGAAGCTTTCTTT. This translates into CASSEYRDTEAFF.

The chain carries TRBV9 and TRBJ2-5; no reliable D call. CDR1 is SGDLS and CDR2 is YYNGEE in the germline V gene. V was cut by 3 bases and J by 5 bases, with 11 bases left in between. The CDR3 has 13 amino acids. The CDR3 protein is CASSGGRRETQYF. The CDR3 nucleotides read TGTGCCAGCAGCGGTGGGCGTCGGGAGACCCAGTACTTC.

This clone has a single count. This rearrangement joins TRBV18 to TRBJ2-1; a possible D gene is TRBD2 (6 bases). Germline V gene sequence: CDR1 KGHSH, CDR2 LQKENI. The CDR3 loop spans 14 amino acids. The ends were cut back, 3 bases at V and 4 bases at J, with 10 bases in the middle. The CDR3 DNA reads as TGTGCCAGCTCACCTGGGACTGGTTACAATGAGCAGTTCTTC. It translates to CASSPGTGYNEQFF.

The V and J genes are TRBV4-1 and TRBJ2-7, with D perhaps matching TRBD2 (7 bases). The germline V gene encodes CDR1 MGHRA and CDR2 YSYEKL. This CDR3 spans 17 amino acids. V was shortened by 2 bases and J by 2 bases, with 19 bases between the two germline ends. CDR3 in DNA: TGCGCCAGCAGCCAACCAAGGGGGAGGGCAGGGGCCTACGAGCAGTACTTC. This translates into CASSQPRGRAGAYEQYF.

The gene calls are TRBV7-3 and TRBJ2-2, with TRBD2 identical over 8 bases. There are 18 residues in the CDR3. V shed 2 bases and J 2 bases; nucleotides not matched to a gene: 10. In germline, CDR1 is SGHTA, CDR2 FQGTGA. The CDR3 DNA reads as TGTGCCAGCAGCTTAGAAGTATTCGGGGGGGAAAACACCGGGGAGCTGTTTTTT. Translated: CASSLEVFGGENTGELFF.

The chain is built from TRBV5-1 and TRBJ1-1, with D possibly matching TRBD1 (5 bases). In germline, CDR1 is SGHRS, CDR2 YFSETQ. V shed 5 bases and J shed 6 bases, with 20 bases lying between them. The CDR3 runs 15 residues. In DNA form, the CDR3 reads TGCGCCAGCAGAAAACCTGGGGCAGGGTTCTCTGAAGCTTTCTTT. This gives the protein CASRKPGAGFSEAFF.

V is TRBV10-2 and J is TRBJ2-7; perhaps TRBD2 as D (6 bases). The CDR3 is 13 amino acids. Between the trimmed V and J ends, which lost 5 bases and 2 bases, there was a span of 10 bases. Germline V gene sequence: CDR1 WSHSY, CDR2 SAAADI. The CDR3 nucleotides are TGCGCCAGCAGTTCCTCGGGGGCCTACGAGCAGTACTTC. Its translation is CASSSSGAYEQYF.

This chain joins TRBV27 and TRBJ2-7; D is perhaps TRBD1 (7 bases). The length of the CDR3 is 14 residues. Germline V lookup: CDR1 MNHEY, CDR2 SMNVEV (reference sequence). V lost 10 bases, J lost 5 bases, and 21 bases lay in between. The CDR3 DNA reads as TGTGCCACCTCTACAATTTCAGGGGGGAACGAGCAGTACTTC. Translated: CATSTISGGNEQYF.

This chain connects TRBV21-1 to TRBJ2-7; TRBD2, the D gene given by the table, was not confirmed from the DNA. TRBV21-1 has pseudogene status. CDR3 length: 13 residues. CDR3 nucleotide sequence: TGTGCCAGCAGCTCACGGGAGGACTACGAGCAGTACTTC. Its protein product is CASSSREDYEQYF.